Presented here are 14 T cell receptor beta chains from one specimen sequenced in a study of CD8 T cells in ankylosing spondylitis. Study-level results: Ankylosing spondylitis blood appeared to be characterized by a TCR beta motif of eight highly homologous variants.

MiXCR, run by TCRdb on the 5' RACE reads, gives a single entry per CDR3 protein. The data hold around 480,000 distinct CDR3 sequences, with over 15% observed a single time. Their recognized antigens are unknown. The sample consisted of blood, either unsorted or a sorted T cell fraction (not recorded which). The receptors stem from a male donor with ankylosing spondylitis.

In this sample, this clonotype turned up once. An end of the junction differs from the germline gene, which may be a read error. The chain uses TRBV20-1 and TRBJ2-1, with a tentative D call TRBD2 (6 bases). Germline V gives CDR1 DFQATT, CDR2 SNEGSKA (reference sequence). This CDR3 is built from 17 residues. The CDR3 loop reads CCARRQGVWGLKDEQFF. The CDR3 DNA is TGCTGTGCTAGACGGCAAGGTGTGTGGGGACTCAAGGATGAGCAGTTCTTC.

This clonotype was counted only a few times. This sequence joins TRBV20-1 and TRBJ2-4, with unresolved D. In germline, CDR1 is DFQATT, CDR2 SNEGSKA (reference sequence). There are 15 residues in the CDR3. Trimming stripped 3 bases from V and 1 base from J, with 13 bases between. The CDR3 nucleotides read TGCAGTGCTAGCGGCGTTGCAAGTGCCAAAAACATTCAGTACTTC. Encoded protein: CSASGVASAKNIQYF.

The V gene is TRBV12-5, the J gene TRBJ1-6; D unclear. V lost 2 bases to trimming and J lost 6 bases, with 5 bases between them. From germline, CDR1 is LGHNT and CDR2 FRNRAP. The CDR3 runs to 13 residues. The DNA for the CDR3 is TGTGCTAGTGGTTTGTCGGTTAATTCACCCCTCCACTTT. Encoded protein: CASGLSVNSPLHF.

This clonotype was counted between two and nine times. This rearrangement joins TRBV7-9 to TRBJ2-7; maybe TRBD1 (6 bases). Germline V gene sequence: CDR1 SEHNR, CDR2 FQNEAQ (reference sequence). V gave up 5 bases and J gave up 9 bases, with 11 bases separating them. CDR3 size: 11 residues. CDR3 in DNA: TGTGCCAGCAGCCCCGGACAGAGGCAGTACTTC. Its protein product is CASSPGQRQYF.

This clonotype appeared many times. This chain connects TRBV12-3 or TRBV12-4 to TRBJ2-7; possibly TRBD1 for D (6 bases). V was cut by 5 bases and J by 7 bases, with 21 bases left in between. This CDR3 contains 15 residues. The CDR3 reads CASSGQGSPREEQYF. The CDR3 region has the DNA TGTGCCAGCAGTGGGCAGGGGTCTCCGAGGGAGGAGCAGTACTTC.

In this sample, this clonotype turned up a few times. The chain recombines TRBV28 with TRBJ1-5; D possibly corresponds to TRBD1 (6 bases). Trimming took 4 bases from V and 0 from J, leaving 16 bases between them. CDR1 is MDHEN and CDR2 is SYDVKM in the germline V gene. There are 17 residues in the CDR3. The CDR3 DNA reads TGTGCCAGCAGTTCGACACAGGGTTTCAGTAGCAATCAGCCCCAGCATTTT. This sequence encodes CASSSTQGFSSNQPQHF.

This sequence joins TRBV5-1 and TRBJ2-5; D is undetermined. The V gene lost 4 bases and the J gene lost 1 base, with 11 bases spanning the gap. This CDR3 has 14 amino acids. Germline CDR1 and CDR2: SGHRS and YFSETQ. The DNA of the CDR3 is TGCGCCAGCAGCCCGCAGTGGGCCCAAGAGACCCAGTACTTC. This sequence encodes CASSPQWAQETQYF.

This clonotype was seen many times. The chain combines TRBV4-3 with TRBJ2-1; D not resolved. The length of the CDR3 is 16 residues. CDR1 and CDR2 (germline): LGHNA, YSLEER. V was clipped by 0 bases and J by 1 base, with 10 bases between them. In DNA, the CDR3 is TGCGCCAGCAGCCAAGATTTGGCTAATTCCTACAATGAGCAGTTCTTC. Translation gives CASSQDLANSYNEQFF.

This clonotype has a handful of counts. The V call is TRBV20-1, the J call TRBJ2-3; D is possibly TRBD1 (6 bases). V gave up 0 bases and J gave up 0 bases, with 13 bases separating them. This CDR3 spans 16 amino acids. CDR1 DFQATT and CDR2 SNEGSKA come from the germline V gene (reference sequence). DNA for the CDR3: TGCAGTGCTAGAGATACAGGGAGATCTAGCACAGATACGCAGTATTTT. It codes for CSARDTGRSSTDTQYF.

The CDR3 spells CASSLRSRASTDTQYF. The CDR3 DNA reads as TGTGCCAGCAGCTTACGGTCTCGAGCTAGCACAGATACGCAGTATTTT. This rearrangement joins TRBV7-2 to TRBJ2-3; no definite D call. Germline V lookup: CDR1 SGHTA, CDR2 FQGNSA. Trimming stripped 2 bases from V and 0 bases from J, with 12 bases between. This CDR3 has 16 amino acids.

This clonotype was seen a handful of times. The V call is TRBV19, the J call TRBJ1-1, with 7 bases aligning to TRBD1. J gave up 1 base and V 3 bases, and 2 bases lay outside the gene matches. The CDR3 has 14 amino acids. Germline CDR1 reads LNHDA; CDR2 reads SQIVND (reference sequence). As DNA, the CDR3 is TGTGCCAGTAGTATCGACAGGGAGAACACTGAAGCTTTCTTT. Protein: CASSIDRENTEAFF.

This chain links TRBV20-1 with TRBJ2-3; no clear D. The CDR3 loop spans 15 amino acids. The ends were cut back, 0 bases at V and 1 base at J, with 11 bases in the middle. CDR1 DFQATT and CDR2 SNEGSKA come from the germline V gene (reference sequence). The CDR3 DNA follows: TGCAGTGCTAGAGATTTCCAGCGTGGCACAGATACGCAGTATTTT. The encoded protein is CSARDFQRGTDTQYF.

This clonotype has just a few counts. The chain employs TRBV5-1 and TRBJ2-3; TRBD1 might be the D (5 bases). V dropped 0 bases and J dropped 3 bases, with 11 bases sitting between them. CDR1 is SGHRS, CDR2 YFSETQ, per germline. CDR3 length: 15 residues. The CDR3 nucleotides are TGCGCCAGCAGCTTGGGGCAGGGATGGACAGATACGCAGTATTTT. Amino acids: CASSLGQGWTDTQYF. Together with reference TRBV5-1 and TRBJ2-3, the CDR3 gives the full variable domain: KAGVTQTPRYLIKTRGQQVTLSCSPISGHRSVSWYQQTPGQGLQFLFEYFSETQRNKGNFPGRFSGRQFSNSRSEMNVSTLELGDSALYLCASSLGQGWTDTQYFGPGTRLTVL.

This clonotype was picked up a small number of times. This chain uses TRBV4-2 with TRBJ2-1, with D possibly matching TRBD1 (6 bases). The CDR3 sequence is 16 residues long. CDR1 is LGHNA and CDR2 is YNFKEQ in the germline V gene. V was cut by 0 bases and J by 6 bases, with 15 bases left in between. In DNA, the CDR3 is TGTGCCAGCAGCCAAGAGGCGGCAGGGGACCGCAATGAGCAGTTCTTC. Translation: CASSQEAAGDRNEQFF.